The present T cell receptor beta chain was sequenced within a study of blood T cells in healthy people across ages. J gave up 8 bases and V 5 bases, and 9 bases lay outside the gene matches. The length of the CDR3 is 15 residues. Germline assignment: CDR1 MDHEN and CDR2 SYDVKM. Then a second PCR, running about 6 to 12 cycles, was carried out with a sample-barcoded 5' primer and a J-beta primer mix. TCRdb redid the calling of the 5' RACE reads with MiXCR, one entry per CDR3 protein. Among around 1,500,000 distinct CDR3 sequences, 40% to 50% were seen once, and the ten largest hold roughly 7.9%. The receptor's source is a young woman in good health. Sequencing was performed on blood. The chain links TRBV28 to TRBJ2-2; 9 bases agree with TRBD1. As DNA, the CDR3 is TGTGCCAGCAGTCGTTCCGGGACAGGGCTAGGGGAGCTGTTTTTT. Translating gives CASSRSGTGLGELFF.